This TCR beta chain came from a study of post-analysis software for immune sequencing data. In the study overall: Disease trajectories encompassed relapsing-remitting, secondary progressive and progressive-relapsing multiple sclerosis. Study-level findings and limits: Co-batched samples clustered tightly together by F measure. The five TRBV segments detected at higher frequency in patients than in controls included TRBV5-6, TRBV5-1 and TRBV20-1. For normalized Chao1 diversity, multiple sclerosis patients scored significantly lower than controls did.

Per germline, CDR1 MDHEN and CDR2 SYDVKM. Deletions cut 2 bases from V and 5 bases from J, with 13 bases between. The CDR3 has 14 residues. This clonotype was seen more than once but under ten times. As yet, its antigen is unknown. cDNA libraries of TCR beta carried unique molecular identifiers. Input populations of about 0.95 to 10 million T cells gave rise to some 500,000 cDNA molecules. TCRdb ran MiXCR on the PCR reads and lists one entry per CDR3 protein. The data show about 770,000 distinct CDR3 sequences, about 45% seen once. V and J are TRBV28 and TRBJ2-7; a weak D match, TRBD1 (7 bases). The receptor comes from a girl aged 10 to 17 with multiple sclerosis. Material for sequencing was blood. This chain's CDR3 is CASSLRGGGDEQYF. For the CDR3, the DNA is TGTGCCAGCAGTTTAAGAGGGGGCGGGGACGAGCAGTACTTC.